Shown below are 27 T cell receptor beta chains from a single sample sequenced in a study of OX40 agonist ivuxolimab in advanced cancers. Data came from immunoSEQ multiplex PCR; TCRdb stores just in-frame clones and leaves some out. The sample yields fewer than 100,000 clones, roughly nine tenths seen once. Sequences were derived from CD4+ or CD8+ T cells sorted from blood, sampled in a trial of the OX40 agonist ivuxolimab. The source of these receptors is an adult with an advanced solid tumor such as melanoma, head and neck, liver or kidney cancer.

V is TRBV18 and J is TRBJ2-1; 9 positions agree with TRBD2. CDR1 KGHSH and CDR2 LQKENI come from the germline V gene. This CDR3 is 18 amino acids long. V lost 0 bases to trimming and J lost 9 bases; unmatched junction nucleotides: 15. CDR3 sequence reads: CASSPPSSAGGPGSEQFF. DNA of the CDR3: TGTGCCAGCTCACCACCGTCGTCTGCGGGAGGGCCAGGTTCTGAGCAGTTCTTC.

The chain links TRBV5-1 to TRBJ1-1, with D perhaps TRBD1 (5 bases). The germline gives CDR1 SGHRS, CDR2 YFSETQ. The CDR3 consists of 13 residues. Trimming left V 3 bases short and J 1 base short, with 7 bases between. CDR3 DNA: TGCGCCAGCAGCTCGGGGACGAACACTGAAGCTTTCTTT. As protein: CASSSGTNTEAFF.

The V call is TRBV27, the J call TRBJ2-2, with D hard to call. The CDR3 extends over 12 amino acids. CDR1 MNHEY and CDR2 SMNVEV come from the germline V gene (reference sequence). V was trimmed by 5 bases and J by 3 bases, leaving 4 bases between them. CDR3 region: CASSPDTGELFF. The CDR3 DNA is TGTGCCAGCAGTCCCGACACCGGGGAGCTGTTTTTT.

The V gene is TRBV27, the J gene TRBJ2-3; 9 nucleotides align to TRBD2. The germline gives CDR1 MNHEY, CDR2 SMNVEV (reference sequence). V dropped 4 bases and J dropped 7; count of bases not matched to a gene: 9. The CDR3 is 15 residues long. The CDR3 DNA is TGTGCCAGCAGTTCCCTAGCGGGGAGACGAAATACGCAGTATTTT. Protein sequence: CASSSLAGRRNTQYF.

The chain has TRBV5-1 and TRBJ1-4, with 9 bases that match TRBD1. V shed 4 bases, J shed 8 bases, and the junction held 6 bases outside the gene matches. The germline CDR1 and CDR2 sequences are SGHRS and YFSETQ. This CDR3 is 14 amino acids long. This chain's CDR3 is CASSPGQGSEKLFF. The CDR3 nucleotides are TGCGCCAGCAGCCCAGGACAGGGGAGCGAAAAACTGTTTTTT. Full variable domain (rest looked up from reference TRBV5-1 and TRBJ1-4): KAGVTQTPRYLIKTRGQQVTLSCSPISGHRSVSWYQQTPGQGLQFLFEYFSETQRNKGNFPGRFSGRQFSNSRSEMNVSTLELGDSALYLCASSPGQGSEKLFFGSGTQLSVL.

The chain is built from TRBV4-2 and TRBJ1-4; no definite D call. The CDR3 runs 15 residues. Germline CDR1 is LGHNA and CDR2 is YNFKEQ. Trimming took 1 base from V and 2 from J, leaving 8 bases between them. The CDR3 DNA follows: TGTGCCAGCAGCCAAGGACGGCTTACTAATGAAAAACTGTTTTTT. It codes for CASSQGRLTNEKLFF.

The CDR3 nucleotides read TGTGCCAGCAGCCCGACAGGGGCTCTTGGCTACACCTTC. Translation gives CASSPTGALGYTF. The chain couples TRBV28 to TRBJ1-2; 8 nucleotides align to TRBD1. Germline trimming cut 6 bases from V and 7 bases from J; bases unmatched to any gene: 7. This CDR3 has 13 residues. Looked up from germline, CDR1 is MDHEN and CDR2 is SYDVKM.

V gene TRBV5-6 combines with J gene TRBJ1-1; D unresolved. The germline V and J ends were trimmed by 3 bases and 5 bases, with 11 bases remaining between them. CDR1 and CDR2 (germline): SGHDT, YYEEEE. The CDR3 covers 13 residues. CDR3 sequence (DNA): TGTGCCAGCAGCTCACTGGCGCAGACTGAAGCTTTCTTT. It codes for CASSSLAQTEAFF.

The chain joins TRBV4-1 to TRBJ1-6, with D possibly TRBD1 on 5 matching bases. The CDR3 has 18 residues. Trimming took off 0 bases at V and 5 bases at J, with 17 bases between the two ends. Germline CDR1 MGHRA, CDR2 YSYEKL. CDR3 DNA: TGCGCCAGCAGCCAAGATCAGGGAGGTCCCCACCATAATTCACCCCTCCACTTT. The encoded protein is CASSQDQGGPHHNSPLHF.

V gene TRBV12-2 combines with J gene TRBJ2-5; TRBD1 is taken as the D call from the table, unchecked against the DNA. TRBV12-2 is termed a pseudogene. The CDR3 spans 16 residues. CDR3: CASRFLRHRAEETQYF. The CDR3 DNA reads TGTGCAAGTCGCTTTCTCCGACACCGAGCAGAGGAGACCCAGTACTTC.

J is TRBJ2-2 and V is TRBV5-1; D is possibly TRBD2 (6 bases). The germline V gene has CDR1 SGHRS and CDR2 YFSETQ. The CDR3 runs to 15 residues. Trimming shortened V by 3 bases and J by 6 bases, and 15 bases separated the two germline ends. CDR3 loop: CASSSSGVRAGELFF. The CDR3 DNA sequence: TGCGCCAGCAGCTCATCGGGGGTTCGCGCCGGGGAGCTGTTTTTT.

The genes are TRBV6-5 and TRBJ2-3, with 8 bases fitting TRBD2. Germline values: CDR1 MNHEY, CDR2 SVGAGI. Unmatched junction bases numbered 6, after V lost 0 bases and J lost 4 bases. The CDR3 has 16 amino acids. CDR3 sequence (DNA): TGTGCCAGCAGTTACTCGCCAGCGCGGGGGGCAGATACGCAGTATTTT. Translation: CASSYSPARGADTQYF.

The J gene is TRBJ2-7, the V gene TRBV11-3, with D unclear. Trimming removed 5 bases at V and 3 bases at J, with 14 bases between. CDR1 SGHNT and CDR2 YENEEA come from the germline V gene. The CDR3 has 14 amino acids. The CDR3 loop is CASSQDSSDYEQYF. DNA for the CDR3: TGTGCCAGCAGCCAAGACTCCTCCGACTACGAGCAGTACTTC.

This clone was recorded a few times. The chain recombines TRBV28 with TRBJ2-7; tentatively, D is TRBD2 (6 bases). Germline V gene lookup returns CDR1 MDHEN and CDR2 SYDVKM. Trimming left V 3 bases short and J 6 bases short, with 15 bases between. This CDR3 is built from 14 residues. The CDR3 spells CASSLGGDGSEQYF. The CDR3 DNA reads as TGTGCCAGCAGTTTGGGCGGAGACGGGAGCGAGCAGTACTTC.

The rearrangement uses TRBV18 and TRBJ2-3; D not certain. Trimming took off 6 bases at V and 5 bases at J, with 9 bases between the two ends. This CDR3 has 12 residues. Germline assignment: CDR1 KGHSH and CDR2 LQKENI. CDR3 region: CASSQGRDTQYF. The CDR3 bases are TGTGCCAGCTCCCAAGGACGAGATACGCAGTATTTT.

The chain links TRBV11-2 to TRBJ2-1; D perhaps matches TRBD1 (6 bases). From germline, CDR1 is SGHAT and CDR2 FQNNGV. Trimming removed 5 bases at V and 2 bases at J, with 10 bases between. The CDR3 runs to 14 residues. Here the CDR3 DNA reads TGTGCCAGCAGCCCTAGACAGGCCTACAATGAGCAGTTCTTC. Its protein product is CASSPRQAYNEQFF.

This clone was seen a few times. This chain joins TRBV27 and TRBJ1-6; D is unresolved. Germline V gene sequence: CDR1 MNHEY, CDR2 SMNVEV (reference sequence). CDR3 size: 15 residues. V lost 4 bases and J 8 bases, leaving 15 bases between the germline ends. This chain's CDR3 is CASSYARGAYSPLHF. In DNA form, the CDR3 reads TGTGCCAGCAGTTACGCCCGGGGAGCGTATTCACCCCTCCACTTT.

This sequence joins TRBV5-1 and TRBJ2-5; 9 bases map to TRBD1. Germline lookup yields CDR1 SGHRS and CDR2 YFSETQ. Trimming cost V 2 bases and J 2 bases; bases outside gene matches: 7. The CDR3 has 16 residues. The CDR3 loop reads CASSFSTGQGQETQYF. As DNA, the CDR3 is TGCGCCAGCAGCTTTTCAACGGGACAGGGTCAAGAGACCCAGTACTTC. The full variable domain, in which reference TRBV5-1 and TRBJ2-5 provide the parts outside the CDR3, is KAGVTQTPRYLIKTRGQQVTLSCSPISGHRSVSWYQQTPGQGLQFLFEYFSETQRNKGNFPGRFSGRQFSNSRSEMNVSTLELGDSALYLCASSFSTGQGQETQYFGPGTRLLVL.

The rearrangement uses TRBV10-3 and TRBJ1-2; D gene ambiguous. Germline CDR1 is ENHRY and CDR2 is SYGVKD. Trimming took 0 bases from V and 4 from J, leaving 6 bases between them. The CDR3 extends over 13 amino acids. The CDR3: CAISESRPYGYTF. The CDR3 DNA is TGTGCCATCAGTGAGTCCCGTCCCTATGGCTACACCTTC.

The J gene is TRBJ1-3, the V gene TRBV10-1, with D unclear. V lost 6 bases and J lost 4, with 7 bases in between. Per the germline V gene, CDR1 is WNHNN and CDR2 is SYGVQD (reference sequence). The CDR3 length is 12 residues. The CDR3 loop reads CASRARGNTIYF. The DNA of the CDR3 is TGCGCCAGCAGGGCGCGGGGAAACACCATATATTTT.

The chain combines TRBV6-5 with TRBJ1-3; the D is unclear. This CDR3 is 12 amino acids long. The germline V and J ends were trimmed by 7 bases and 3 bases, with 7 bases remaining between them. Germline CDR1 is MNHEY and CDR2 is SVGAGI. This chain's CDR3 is CASMGDGNTIYF. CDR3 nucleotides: TGTGCCAGCATGGGAGATGGAAACACCATATATTTT.

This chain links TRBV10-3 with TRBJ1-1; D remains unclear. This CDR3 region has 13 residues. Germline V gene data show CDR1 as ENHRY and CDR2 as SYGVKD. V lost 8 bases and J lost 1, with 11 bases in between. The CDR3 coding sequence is TGTGCCATCGGACGACATCAGAACACTGAAGCTTTCTTT. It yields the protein CAIGRHQNTEAFF.

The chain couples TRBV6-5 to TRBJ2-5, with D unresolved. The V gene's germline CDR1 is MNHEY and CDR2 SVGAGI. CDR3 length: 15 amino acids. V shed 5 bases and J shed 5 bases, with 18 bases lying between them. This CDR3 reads CASSLKGRSFETQYF. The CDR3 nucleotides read TGTGCCAGCAGTCTCAAGGGTAGGAGTTTCGAGACCCAGTACTTC.

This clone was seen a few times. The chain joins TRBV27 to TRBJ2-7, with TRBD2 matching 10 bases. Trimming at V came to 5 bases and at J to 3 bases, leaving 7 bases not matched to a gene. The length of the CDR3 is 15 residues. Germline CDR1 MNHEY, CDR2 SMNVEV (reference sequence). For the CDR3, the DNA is TGTGCCAGCAGTCTAGAGCGGGGGGGAAACTACGAGCAGTACTTC. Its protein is CASSLERGGNYEQYF.

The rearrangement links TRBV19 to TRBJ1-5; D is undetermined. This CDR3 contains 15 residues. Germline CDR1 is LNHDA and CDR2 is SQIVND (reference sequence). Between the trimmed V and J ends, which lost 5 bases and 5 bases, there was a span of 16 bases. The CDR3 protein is CASSSTTLEYQPQHF. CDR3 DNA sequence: TGTGCCAGTAGTTCTACTACCTTAGAGTATCAGCCCCAGCATTTT.

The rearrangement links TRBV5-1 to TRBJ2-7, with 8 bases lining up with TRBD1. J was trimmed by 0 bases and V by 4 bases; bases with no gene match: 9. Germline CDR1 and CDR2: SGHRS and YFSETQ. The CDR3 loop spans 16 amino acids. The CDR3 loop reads CASSPALGQASYEQYF. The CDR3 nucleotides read TGCGCCAGCAGCCCGGCCCTGGGACAGGCCTCCTACGAGCAGTACTTC.

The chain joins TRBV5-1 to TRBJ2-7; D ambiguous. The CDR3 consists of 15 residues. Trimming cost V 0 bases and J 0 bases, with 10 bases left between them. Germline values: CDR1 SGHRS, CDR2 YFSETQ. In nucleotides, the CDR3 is TGCGCCAGCAGCTTGGAATCCGTAAGCTCCTACGAGCAGTACTTC. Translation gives CASSLESVSSYEQYF.